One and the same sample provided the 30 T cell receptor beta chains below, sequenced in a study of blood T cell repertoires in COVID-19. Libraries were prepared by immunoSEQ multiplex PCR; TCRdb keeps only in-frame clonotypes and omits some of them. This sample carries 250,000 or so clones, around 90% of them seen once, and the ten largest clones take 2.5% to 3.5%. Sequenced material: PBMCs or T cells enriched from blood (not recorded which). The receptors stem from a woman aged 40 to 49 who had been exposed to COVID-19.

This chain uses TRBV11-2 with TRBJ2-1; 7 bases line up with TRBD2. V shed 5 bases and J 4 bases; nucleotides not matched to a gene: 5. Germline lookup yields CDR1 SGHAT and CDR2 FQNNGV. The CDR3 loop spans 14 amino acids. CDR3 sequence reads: CASSTASGYNEQFF. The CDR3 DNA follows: TGTGCCAGCAGCACCGCTAGCGGATACAATGAGCAGTTCTTC.

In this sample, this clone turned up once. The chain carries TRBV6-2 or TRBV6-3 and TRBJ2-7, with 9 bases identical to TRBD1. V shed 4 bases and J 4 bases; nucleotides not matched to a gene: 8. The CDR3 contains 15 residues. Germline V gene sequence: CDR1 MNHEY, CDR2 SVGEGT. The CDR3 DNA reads TGTGCCAGCAGTTCAATCTACAGGGGGCTATACGAGCAGTACTTC. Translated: CASSSIYRGLYEQYF.

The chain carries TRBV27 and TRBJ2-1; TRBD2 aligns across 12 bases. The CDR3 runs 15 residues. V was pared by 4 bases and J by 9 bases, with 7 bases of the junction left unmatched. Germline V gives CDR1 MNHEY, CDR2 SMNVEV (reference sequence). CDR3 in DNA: TGTGCCAGCAGTTCGACTAGCGGGAGCTTGATTGAGCAGTTCTTC. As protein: CASSSTSGSLIEQFF.

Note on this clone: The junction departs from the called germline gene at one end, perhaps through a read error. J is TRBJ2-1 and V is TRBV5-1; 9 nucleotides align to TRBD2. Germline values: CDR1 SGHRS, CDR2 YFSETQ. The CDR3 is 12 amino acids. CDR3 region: CASSLTAGGPVF. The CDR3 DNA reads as TGTGCCAGCAGCTTAACGGCGGGAGGGCCGGTCTTC. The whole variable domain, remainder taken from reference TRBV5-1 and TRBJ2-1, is KAGVTQTPRYLIKTRGQQVTLSCSPISGHRSVSWYQQTPGQGLQFLFEYFSETQRNKGNFPGRFSGRQFSNSRSEMNVSTLELGDSALYLCASSLTAGGPVFGPGTRLTVL.

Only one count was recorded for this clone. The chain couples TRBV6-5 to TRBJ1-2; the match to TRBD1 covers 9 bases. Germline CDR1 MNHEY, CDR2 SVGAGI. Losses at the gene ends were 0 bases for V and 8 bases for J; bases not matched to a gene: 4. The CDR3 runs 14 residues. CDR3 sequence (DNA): TGTGCCAGCAGTTACTCGGACAGGGGCTACGGCTACACCTTC. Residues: CASSYSDRGYGYTF.

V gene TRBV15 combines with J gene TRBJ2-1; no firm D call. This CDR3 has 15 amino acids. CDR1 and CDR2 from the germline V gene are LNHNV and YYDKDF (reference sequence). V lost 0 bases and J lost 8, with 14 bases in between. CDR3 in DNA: TGTGCCACCAGCAGAGATTCGATTCCCTCGGATGAGCAGTTCTTC. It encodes CATSRDSIPSDEQFF. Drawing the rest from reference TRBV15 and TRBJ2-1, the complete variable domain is DAMVIQNPRYQVTQFGKPVTLSCSQTLNHNVMYWYQQKSSQAPKLLFHYYDKDFNNEADTPDNFQSRRPNTSFCFLDIRSPGLGDTAMYLCATSRDSIPSDEQFFGPGTRLTVL.

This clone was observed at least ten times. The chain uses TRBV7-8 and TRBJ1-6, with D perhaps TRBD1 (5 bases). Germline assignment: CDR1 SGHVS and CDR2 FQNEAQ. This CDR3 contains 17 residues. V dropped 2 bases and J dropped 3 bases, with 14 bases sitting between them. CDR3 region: CASSLFIGGSYNSPLHF. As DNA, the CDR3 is TGTGCCAGCAGCTTATTTATCGGGGGGAGCTATAATTCACCCCTCCACTTT.

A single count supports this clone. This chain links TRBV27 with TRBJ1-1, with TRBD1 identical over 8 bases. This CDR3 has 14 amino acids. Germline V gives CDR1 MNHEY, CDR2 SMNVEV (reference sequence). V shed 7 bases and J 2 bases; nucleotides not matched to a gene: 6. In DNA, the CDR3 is TGTGCCAGCACTACGACAGGGGCAAACACTGAAGCTTTCTTT. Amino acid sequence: CASTTTGANTEAFF.

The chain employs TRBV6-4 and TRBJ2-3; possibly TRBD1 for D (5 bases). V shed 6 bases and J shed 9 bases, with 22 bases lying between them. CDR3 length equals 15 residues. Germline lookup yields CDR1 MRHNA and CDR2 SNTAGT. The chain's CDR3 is CASREDSTDKGTQYF. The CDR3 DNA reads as TGTGCCAGCAGAGAAGACAGCACAGATAAAGGCACGCAGTATTTT.

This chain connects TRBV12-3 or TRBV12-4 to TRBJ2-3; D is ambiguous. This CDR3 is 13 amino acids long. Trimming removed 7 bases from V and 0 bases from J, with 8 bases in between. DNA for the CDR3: TGTGCCAGCAACCGCGCTAGCACAGATACGCAGTATTTT. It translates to CASNRASTDTQYF.

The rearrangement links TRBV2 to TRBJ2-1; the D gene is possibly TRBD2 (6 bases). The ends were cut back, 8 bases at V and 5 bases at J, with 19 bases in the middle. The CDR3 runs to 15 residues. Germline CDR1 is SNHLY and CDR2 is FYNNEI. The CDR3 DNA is TGTGCCAGCCTACGGCTAGCGAGAAACCACAATGAGCAGTTCTTC. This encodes CASLRLARNHNEQFF.

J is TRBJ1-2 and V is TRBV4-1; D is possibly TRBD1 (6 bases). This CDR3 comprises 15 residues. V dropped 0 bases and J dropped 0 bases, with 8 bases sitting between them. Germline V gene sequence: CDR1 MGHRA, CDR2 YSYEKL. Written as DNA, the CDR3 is TGCGCCAGCAGCCAAGACAGGGGTACTAACTATGGCTACACCTTC. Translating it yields CASSQDRGTNYGYTF.

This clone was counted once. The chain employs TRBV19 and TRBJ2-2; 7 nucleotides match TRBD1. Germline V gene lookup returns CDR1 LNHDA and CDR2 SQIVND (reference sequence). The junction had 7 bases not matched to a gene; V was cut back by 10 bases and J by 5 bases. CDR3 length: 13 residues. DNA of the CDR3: TGTGCCACTAGACAGGGTTGGACCGGGGAGCTGTTTTTT. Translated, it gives CATRQGWTGELFF.

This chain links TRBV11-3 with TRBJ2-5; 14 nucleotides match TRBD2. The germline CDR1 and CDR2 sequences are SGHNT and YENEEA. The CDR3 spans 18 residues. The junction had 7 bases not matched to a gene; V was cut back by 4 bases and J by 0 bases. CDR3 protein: CASSSGTSGGGYQETQYF. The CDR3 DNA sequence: TGTGCCAGCAGCTCCGGGACTAGCGGGGGTGGGTACCAAGAGACCCAGTACTTC.

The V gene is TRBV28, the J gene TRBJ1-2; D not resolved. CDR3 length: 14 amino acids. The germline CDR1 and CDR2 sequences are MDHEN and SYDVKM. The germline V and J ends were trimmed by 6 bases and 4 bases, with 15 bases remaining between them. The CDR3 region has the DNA TGTGCCAGCAGCTCTTTCGCTCAGGCCTATGGCTACACCTTC. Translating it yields CASSSFAQAYGYTF.

CDR3 DNA sequence: TGTGCCAGTAGTACCGCAGGCCTCAATTCACCCCTCCACTTT. Encoded protein: CASSTAGLNSPLHF. The J gene is TRBJ1-6, the V gene TRBV19; unclear D gene. This CDR3 comprises 14 residues. V gave up 4 bases and J gave up 7 bases, with 11 bases separating them. CDR1 is LNHDA and CDR2 is SQIVND in the germline V gene (reference sequence).

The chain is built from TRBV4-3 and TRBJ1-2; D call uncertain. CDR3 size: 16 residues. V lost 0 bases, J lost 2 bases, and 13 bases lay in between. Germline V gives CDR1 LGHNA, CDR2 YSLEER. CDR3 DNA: TGCGCCAGCAGCCAAGAGGGCCGGGGAAAAAACTATGGCTACACCTTC. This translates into CASSQEGRGKNYGYTF.

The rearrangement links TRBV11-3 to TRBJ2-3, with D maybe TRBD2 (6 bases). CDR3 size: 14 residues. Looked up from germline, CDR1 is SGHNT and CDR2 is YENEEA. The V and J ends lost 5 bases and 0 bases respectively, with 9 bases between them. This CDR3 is CASSPLASTDTQYF. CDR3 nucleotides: TGTGCCAGCAGCCCCCTAGCGAGCACAGATACGCAGTATTTT. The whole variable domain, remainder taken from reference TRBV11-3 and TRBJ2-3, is EAGVVQSPRYKIIEKKQPVAFWCNPISGHNTLYWYLQNLGQGPELLIRYENEEAVDDSQLPKDRFSAERLKGVDSTLKIQPAELGDSAVYLCASSPLASTDTQYFGPGTRLTVL.

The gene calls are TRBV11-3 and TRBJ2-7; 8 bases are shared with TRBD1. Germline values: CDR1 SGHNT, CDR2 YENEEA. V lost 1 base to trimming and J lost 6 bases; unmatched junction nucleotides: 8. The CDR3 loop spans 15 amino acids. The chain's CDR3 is CASSLGQGAYSEQYV. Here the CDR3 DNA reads TGTGCCAGCAGCTTAGGGCAGGGGGCTTATAGCGAGCAGTACGTC.

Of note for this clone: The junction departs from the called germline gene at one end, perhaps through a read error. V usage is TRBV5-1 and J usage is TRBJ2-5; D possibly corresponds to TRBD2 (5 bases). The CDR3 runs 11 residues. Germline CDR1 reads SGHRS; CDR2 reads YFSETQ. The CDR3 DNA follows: TGTGCCAGCAGCTCCCGGGGGACCCAGTACTTC. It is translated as CASSSRGTQYF. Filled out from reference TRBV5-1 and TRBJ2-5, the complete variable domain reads KAGVTQTPRYLIKTRGQQVTLSCSPISGHRSVSWYQQTPGQGLQFLFEYFSETQRNKGNFPGRFSGRQFSNSRSEMNVSTLELGDSALYLCASSSRGTQYFGPGTRLLVL.

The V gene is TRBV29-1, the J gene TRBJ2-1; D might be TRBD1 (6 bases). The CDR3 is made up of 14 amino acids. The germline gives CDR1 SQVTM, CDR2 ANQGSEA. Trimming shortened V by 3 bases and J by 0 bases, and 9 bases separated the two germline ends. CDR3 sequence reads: CSVDAGASYNEQFF. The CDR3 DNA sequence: TGCAGCGTTGATGCAGGGGCCTCCTACAATGAGCAGTTCTTC.

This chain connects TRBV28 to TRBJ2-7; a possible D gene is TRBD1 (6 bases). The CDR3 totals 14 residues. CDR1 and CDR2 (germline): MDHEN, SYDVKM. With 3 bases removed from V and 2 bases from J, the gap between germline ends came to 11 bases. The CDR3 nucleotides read TGTGCCAGCAGTTTGATAGGACAGCCCTACGAGCAGTACTTC. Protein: CASSLIGQPYEQYF.

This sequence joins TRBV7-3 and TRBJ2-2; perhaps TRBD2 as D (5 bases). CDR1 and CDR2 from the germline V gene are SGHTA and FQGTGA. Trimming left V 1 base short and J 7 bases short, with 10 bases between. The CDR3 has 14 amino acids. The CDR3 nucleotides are TGTGCCAGCAGCTTAATTGGGAGTAGCGGGGAGCTGTTTTTT. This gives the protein CASSLIGSSGELFF.

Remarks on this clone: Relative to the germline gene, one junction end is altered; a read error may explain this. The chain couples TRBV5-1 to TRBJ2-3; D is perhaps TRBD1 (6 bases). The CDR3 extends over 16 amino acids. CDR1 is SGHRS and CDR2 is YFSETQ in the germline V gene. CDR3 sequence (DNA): TGTGCCAGCAGCCCGGGGTGGGCAGGGGCCACAGATACGCAGTATTTT. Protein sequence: CASSPGWAGATDTQYF.

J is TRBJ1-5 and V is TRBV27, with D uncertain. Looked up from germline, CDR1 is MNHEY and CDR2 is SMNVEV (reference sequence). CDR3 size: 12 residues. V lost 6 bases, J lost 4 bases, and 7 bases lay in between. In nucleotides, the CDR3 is TGTGCCAGCAGGTCGGGGAATCAGCCCCAGCATTTT. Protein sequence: CASRSGNQPQHF.

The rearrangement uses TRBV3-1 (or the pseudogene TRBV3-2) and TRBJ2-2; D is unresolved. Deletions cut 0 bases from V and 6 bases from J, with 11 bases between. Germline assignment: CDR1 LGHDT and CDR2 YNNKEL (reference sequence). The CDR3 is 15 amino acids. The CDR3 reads CASSQERTRSGELFF. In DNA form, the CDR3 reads TGTGCCAGCAGCCAAGAGCGCACGAGGTCCGGGGAGCTGTTTTTT.

CDR3 amino acids: CASSFGARNTEAFF. DNA of the CDR3: TGTGCCAGCAGCTTTGGTGCCAGGAACACTGAAGCTTTCTTT. The chain couples TRBV5-8 to TRBJ1-1; no clear D gene. The CDR3 sequence is 14 residues long. V lost 2 bases, J lost 1 base, and 9 bases lay in between. Germline-derived CDR1 and CDR2 are SGHTS and YDEGEE.

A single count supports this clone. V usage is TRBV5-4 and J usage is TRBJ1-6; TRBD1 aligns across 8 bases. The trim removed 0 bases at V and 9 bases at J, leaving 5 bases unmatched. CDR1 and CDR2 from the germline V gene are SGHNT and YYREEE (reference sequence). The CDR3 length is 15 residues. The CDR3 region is CASSLGGTGTSPLHF. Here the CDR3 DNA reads TGTGCCAGCAGCTTGGGTGGGACAGGAACTTCACCCCTCCACTTT.

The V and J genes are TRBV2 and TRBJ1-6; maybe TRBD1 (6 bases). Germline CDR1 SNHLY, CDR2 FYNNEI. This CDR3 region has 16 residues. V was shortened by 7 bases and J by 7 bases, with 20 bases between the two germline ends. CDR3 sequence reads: CASNEQGAFQNSPLHF. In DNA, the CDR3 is TGTGCCAGCAACGAACAGGGAGCCTTTCAAAATTCACCCCTCCACTTT.

CDR3: CASGTSGGLTYEQYF. CDR3 DNA: TGTGCCAGTGGAACTAGCGGGGGCCTTACCTACGAGCAGTACTTC. The rearrangement links TRBV19 to TRBJ2-7, with 11 bases lining up with TRBD2. CDR1 is LNHDA and CDR2 is SQIVND in the germline V gene (reference sequence). Trimming at V came to 8 bases and at J to 2 bases, leaving 8 bases not matched to a gene. The CDR3 length is 15 residues.